This entry concerns a single TCR beta chain. Its antigen is unknown. The data originate from a study of post-analysis software for immune sequencing data. Sequencing libraries made from TCR beta cDNA carried unique molecular identifiers. MiXCR, applied by TCRdb to the PCR reads, yields one record per CDR3 protein. Among 380,000 or so distinct CDR3 sequences listed, roughly 30% were seen once. Study-wide results and caveats: The five TRBV segments detected at higher frequency in patients than in controls included TRBV5-6, TRBV5-1 and TRBV20-1. The normalized Chao1 diversity of multiple sclerosis patients was significantly lower than that of controls. F measure clustering grouped samples strongly by preparation batch.

There are 12 residues in the CDR3. V lost 0 bases, J lost 12 bases, and 9 bases lay in between. Germline CDR1 and CDR2: SGHDN and FVKESK. This receptor was taken from a girl aged 10 to 17 with multiple sclerosis. The chain employs TRBV14 and TRBJ2-1; D perhaps matches TRBD1 (5 bases). Material: blood. CDR3 protein: CASSQDRTRQFF. As DNA, the CDR3 is TGTGCCAGCAGCCAAGATAGGACACGGCAGTTCTTC.